A single sample is the source of the 10 T cell receptor beta chains below, sequenced in a study of shared T cell receptors in the human thymus. The repertoire was sequenced with immunoSEQ multiplex PCR; TCRdb's copy has only in-frame clones and lacks some. The data show some 700,000 clones, 80% to 90% seen once. These data were likewise used in another study, on human thymus T cells.

Sequences were obtained from thymocytes. The receptors originated from a girl under three years old with a congenital heart defect.

This CDR3 is CASGIAGGGDTQYF. The CDR3 DNA reads TGTGCCAGCGGCATAGCGGGGGGCGGAGATACGCAGTATTTT. This chain joins TRBV6-1 and TRBJ2-3, with TRBD2 matching over 10 bases. V trimming: 8 bases; J trimming: 5 bases; junction bases outside the gene matches: 7. Germline assignment: CDR1 MNHNS and CDR2 SASEGT. The CDR3 has 14 amino acids.

Only a few counts were recorded for this clone. The gene calls are TRBV5-6 and TRBJ1-2, with D unresolved. This CDR3 contains 12 residues. V was trimmed by 4 bases and J by 7 bases, leaving 11 bases between them. The germline V gene has CDR1 SGHDT and CDR2 YYEEEE. CDR3 loop: CASSGVEGGYTF. The CDR3, as DNA: TGTGCCAGCAGCGGCGTAGAGGGTGGCTACACCTTC.

This sequence joins TRBV28 and TRBJ2-5; maybe TRBD1 (7 bases). Judging by the DNA end, TRBJ2-7 fits better; the J call may be wrong. The CDR3 has 17 amino acids. The germline CDR1 and CDR2 sequences are MDHEN and SYDVKM. The chain's CDR3 is CASSPRGQGVGRCEQYF. In DNA, the CDR3 is TGTGCCAGCAGCCCACGGGGGCAGGGGGTTGGGAGATGCGAGCAGTACTTC.

V usage is TRBV7-2 and J usage is TRBJ1-3; D remains ambiguous. The germline V gene has CDR1 SGHTA and CDR2 FQGNSA. The CDR3 extends over 19 amino acids. The V end lost 5 bases, the J end lost 0 bases, and 23 bases lay between the germline ends. DNA of the CDR3: TGTGCCAGCAGCCCCCTGATTCGAGGGCGGGAGTTCTCTGGAAACACCATATATTTT. It translates to CASSPLIRGREFSGNTIYF.

The chain joins TRBV2 to TRBJ2-7; weak D call: TRBD2 (5 bases). Per germline, CDR1 SNHLY and CDR2 FYNNEI. The V end was cut by 7 bases, the J end by 3 bases, with 16 bases between. The CDR3 is 14 amino acids. The CDR3 sequence: CASKLDTGIYEQYF. CDR3 bases: TGTGCCAGCAAATTGGATACGGGGATCTACGAGCAGTACTTC.

This clone was seen a handful of times. The genes are TRBV30 and TRBJ2-7; no clear D. Per the germline V gene, CDR1 is GTSNPN and CDR2 is SVGIG (reference sequence). Trimming cost V 4 bases and J 2 bases, with 12 bases left between them. This CDR3 spans 13 amino acids. The DNA for the CDR3 is TGTGCCTGGATGCGCGACACCGCCTACGAGCAGTACTTC. It encodes CAWMRDTAYEQYF.

The gene calls are TRBV4-3 and TRBJ2-3, with D possibly matching TRBD2 (7 bases). The V and J ends lost 0 bases and 2 bases respectively, with 18 bases between them. Germline CDR1 reads LGHNA; CDR2 reads YSLEER. This CDR3 comprises 18 residues. The CDR3 reads CASSQDLVTGGDTDTQYF. The DNA of the CDR3 is TGCGCCAGCAGCCAAGATCTAGTAACGGGGGGCGACACAGATACGCAGTATTTT.

The chain is built from TRBV5-1 and TRBJ1-1, with TRBD1 as a possible D gene (6 bases). V was clipped by 1 base and J by 4 bases, with 14 bases between them. The CDR3 sequence is 15 residues long. Germline CDR1 reads SGHRS; CDR2 reads YFSETQ. The DNA of the CDR3 is TGCGCCAGCAGCTTGAAAAAAACAGGGAGCACTGAAGCTTTCTTT. The encoded protein is CASSLKKTGSTEAFF.

J is TRBJ1-1 and V is TRBV11-3; possible D gene TRBD1, 5 bases. V lost 5 bases and J 1 base, leaving 11 bases between the germline ends. CDR3 length equals 14 residues. Germline lookup yields CDR1 SGHNT and CDR2 YENEEA. The CDR3 spells CASSPDSGNTEAFF. As DNA, the CDR3 is TGTGCCAGCAGCCCCGACAGTGGGAACACTGAAGCTTTCTTT.

The chain employs TRBV11-2 and TRBJ1-3; no clear D gene. The V end lost 4 bases, the J end lost 4 bases, and 11 bases lay between the germline ends. The germline V gene encodes CDR1 SGHAT and CDR2 FQNNGV. The CDR3 is made up of 14 amino acids. The CDR3 sequence: CASSSRTGGNTIYF. Here the CDR3 DNA reads TGTGCCAGCAGCTCGAGGACTGGGGGAAACACCATATATTTT.